These T cell receptor beta chains were read from a single sample in a study of cytomegalovirus exposure and HLA in healthy donors. Produced via immunoSEQ multiplex PCR; TCRdb's table is partial and in-frame only. The profile covers over 100,000 clones, with approximately 61% appearing a single time and roughly 2.5% taken by the ten largest. The source material was PBMCs. All receptors derive from a woman aged 35 to 49 in good health and CMV-seronegative. The CDR3 runs from the conserved cysteine through the conserved F or W. Fields, in order: clone size, J gene, V gene, D gene, CDR3 protein, CDR3 DNA. A D gene is named only where the DNA matches it firmly. A clone size is listed for some rows: how often the clone was seen (once, few, many), or a class if it is expanded.

-	TRBJ2-6	TRBV7-3	-	CASSLIGRALSSGANVLTF	TGTGCCAGCAGCTTAATTGGGCGGGCTCTAAGCTCTGGGGCCAACGTCCTGACTTTC
-	TRBJ1-5	TRBV30	TRBD1	CAWSQGGSNQPQHF	TGTGCCTGGAGTCAGGGGGGAAGCAATCAGCCCCAGCATTTT
-	TRBJ2-3	TRBV19	TRBD2	CASSGGGGKGDTQYF	TGTGCCAGTAGTGGGGGCGGGGGGAAAGGGGATACGCAGTATTTT
few	TRBJ2-7	TRBV9	-	CASSVDRGEQYF	TGTGCCAGCAGCGTAGATCGGGGCGAGCAGTACTTC
-	TRBJ1-4	TRBV29-1	TRBD1	CSASGGGEKLFF	TGCAGCGCCTCAGGGGGAGGTGAAAAACTGTTTTTT
-	TRBJ2-5	TRBV21-1	-	CAPMGVDQWETQYF	TGTGCCCCGATGGGAGTAGACCAATGGGAGACCCAGTACTTC
-	TRBJ1-2	TRBV15	TRBD1	CATSSGTGLNYTF	TGTGCCACCAGCTCCGGGACAGGGTTAAACTACACCTTC
medium-sized	TRBJ1-4	TRBV4-3	TRBD1	CASSQDRGTGNEKLFF	TGCGCCAGCAGCCAAGATCGTGGGACAGGGAATGAAAAACTGTTTTTT
-	TRBJ2-5	TRBV5-8	TRBD1	CASRGQGEPGKTQYF	TGTGCCAGTAGGGGACAGGGCGAGCCGGGTAAAACCCAGTACTTC
-	TRBJ2-5	TRBV18	-	CASSPPTTRETQYF	TGTGCCAGCTCACCACCGACCACGCGGGAGACCCAGTACTTC
-	TRBJ2-7	TRBV11-2	-	CASSLSGYSYEQYF	TGTGCCAGCAGCTTATCAGGCTACTCCTACGAGCAGTACTTC
-	TRBJ1-2	TRBV6-4	-	CASKGDGRGSGYGYTF	TGTGCCAGCAAGGGAGACGGCCGTGGATCTGGCTATGGCTACACCTTC
-	TRBJ1-2	TRBV7-8	-	CASSLVQGFDYGYTF	TGTGCCAGCAGCTTAGTTCAGGGGTTCGACTATGGCTACACCTTC
-	TRBJ1-4	TRBV5-4	TRBD1	CASSLGQGNGKLFF	TGTGCCAGCAGCTTGGGACAGGGGAATGGAAAACTGTTTTTT
-	TRBJ1-2	TRBV6-1	-	CASSENTGFYGYTF	TGTGCCAGCAGTGAGAACACAGGCTTCTATGGCTACACCTTC
-	TRBJ2-3	TRBV7-9	-	CASSYAGADTQYF	TGTGCCAGCAGCTATGCCGGAGCAGATACGCAGTATTTT
-	TRBJ1-2	TRBV4-3	-	CASSQDRQGNYGYTF	TGCGCCAGCAGCCAAGATCGGCAGGGGAACTATGGCTACACCTTC
-	TRBJ1-2	TRBV30	TRBD1	CAWTDRRDYGYTF	TGTGCCTGGACGGACAGGAGAGATTATGGCTACACCTTC
-	TRBJ1-5	TRBV5-8	-	CASSPGTRSNQPQHF	TGTGCCAGCAGCCCCGGGACAAGAAGCAATCAGCCCCAGCATTTT
-	TRBJ1-1	TRBV5-1	-	CASSLYKVSTEAFF	TGCGCCAGCAGCTTGTATAAAGTTAGTACTGAAGCTTTCTTT